This is a list of T cell receptor beta chains from one sample in a study of regulatory T cells in long-lasting Graves disease. TCRdb re-called the multiplex PCR reads with MiXCR, one entry per CDR3 protein. The profile shows fewer than 550,000 distinct CDR3 sequences, roughly 21% of them singletons. Source: peripheral blood mononuclear cells (PBMCs), taken when the disease was refractory, from a patient treated with antithyroid drugs. These receptor sequences come from a female donor with Graves disease. Both conserved end residues are part of each CDR3. The D gene is left open where the match is weak. A clone size is listed for some rows: how often the clone was seen (once, few, many), or a class if it is expanded.

d_call	j_call	clone_size	v_call	cdr3_nt	cdr3_aa
.	TRBJ1-5	many	TRBV6-1	TGTGCCAGCAGTGGCGGAGGGGTGACGCCAGGTTATAGCAATCAGCCCCAGCATTTT	CASSGGGVTPGYSNQPQHF
.	TRBJ2-3	few	TRBV6-5	TGTGCCAGCAGTTACAGGGAGCACACAGATACGCAGTATTTT	CASSYREHTDTQYF
TRBD1	TRBJ1-1	many	TRBV12-5	TGTGCTAGTGGTTTAGGGACAGGGAGGGACACTGAAGCTTTCTTT	CASGLGTGRDTEAFF
TRBD2	TRBJ2-7	many	TRBV12-3/TRBV12-4	TGTGCCAGCAGCCATTCGACTAGCGGGAGGTCCGAGCAGTACTTC	CASSHSTSGRSEQYF
TRBD1	TRBJ1-2	many	TRBV24-1	TGTGCCACCAGTGATCCGACAGGGTTCTATGGCTACACCTTC	CATSDPTGFYGYTF
.	TRBJ1-1	.	TRBV13	TGTGCCAGCAGCTTAGTCGGGGGGGCCATGAACACTGAAGCTTTCTTT	CASSLVGGAMNTEAFF
.	TRBJ2-3	.	TRBV28	TGTGCCAGCAGTTCCCGGGACTTCGGCAGCACAGATACGCAGTATTTT	CASSSRDFGSTDTQYF
.	TRBJ1-2	.	TRBV5-1	TGCGCCAGCAGCTTGACCCGGGGGTATGGCTACACCTTC	CASSLTRGYGYTF
.	TRBJ1-1	.	TRBV29-1	TGCAGCGTCCGCTGGCAGGGGAACACTGAAGCTTTCTTT	CSVRWQGNTEAFF
.	TRBJ1-1	few	TRBV20-1	TGCAGTGCTAGAGATCCTAGGAACACTGAAGCTTTCTTT	CSARDPRNTEAFF
TRBD1	TRBJ1-1	.	TRBV9	TGTGCCAGCAGCCCCCAGGACAGGGGGCTTACTGAAGCTTTCTTT	CASSPQDRGLTEAFF
.	TRBJ2-7	few	TRBV20-1	TGCAATGCTAGTCCCTCAGGGAAGGGCTACGAGCAGTACTTC	CNASPSGKGYEQYF
TRBD1	TRBJ2-7	.	TRBV6-5	TGTGCCAGCAGTTCCTCGGGACAGCGAACCTACGAGCAGTACTTC	CASSSSGQRTYEQYF
.	TRBJ1-4	.	TRBV6-2/TRBV6-3	TGTGCCAGCTATACGGGGGGTGAAAAACTGTTTTTT	CASYTGGEKLFF
TRBD2	TRBJ2-5	many	TRBV2	TGTGCCAGCGTATTACCCCCCGAGACTAGCGGGGGGGGGGAGACCCAGTACTTC	CASVLPPETSGGGETQYF
.	TRBJ1-2	many	TRBV7-2	TGTGCCAGCAGCTTTGTCTACGGAAATGGCTACACCTTC	CASSFVYGNGYTF
.	TRBJ2-2	few	TRBV7-9	TGTGCCGGCGGGGACAGCGCCGGGGAGCTGTTTTTT	CAGGDSAGELFF
.	TRBJ1-5	.	TRBV5-6	TGTGCCAGCAGCTGGGGGCCAGATAGCAATCAGCCCCAGCATTTT	CASSWGPDSNQPQHF